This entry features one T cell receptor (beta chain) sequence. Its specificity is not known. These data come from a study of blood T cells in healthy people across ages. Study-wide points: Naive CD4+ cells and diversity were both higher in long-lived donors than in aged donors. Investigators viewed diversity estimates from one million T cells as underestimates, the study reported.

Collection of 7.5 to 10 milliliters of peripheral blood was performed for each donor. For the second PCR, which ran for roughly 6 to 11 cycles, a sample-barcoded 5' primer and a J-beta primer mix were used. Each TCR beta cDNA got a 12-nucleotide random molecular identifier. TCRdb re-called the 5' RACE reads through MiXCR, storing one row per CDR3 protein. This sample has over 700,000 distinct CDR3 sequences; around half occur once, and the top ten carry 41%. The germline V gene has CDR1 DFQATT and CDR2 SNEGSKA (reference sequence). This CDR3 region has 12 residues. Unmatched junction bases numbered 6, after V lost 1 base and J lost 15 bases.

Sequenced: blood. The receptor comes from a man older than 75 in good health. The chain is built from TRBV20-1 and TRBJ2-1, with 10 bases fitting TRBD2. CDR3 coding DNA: TGCAGTGCTAGAGGGGAGCGGGAGGGCTGGTTCTTC. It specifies CSARGEREGWFF.